This T cell receptor beta chain was found in a study of blood T cell repertoires in COVID-19. TCRdb's copy holds only in-frame clones and misses some; the assay was immunoSEQ multiplex PCR. Found here are around 120,000 clones, about four fifths of them singletons; the top ten hold about 2.3%. This receptor was obtained from a man between 65 and 79 years old with acute or convalescent COVID-19. Source material: peripheral blood.

The CDR3 DNA sequence: TGTGCCAGCAGTGAGGGGAGCGGGGGGGCCAGAGAGACCCAGTACTTC. This sequence encodes CASSEGSGGARETQYF. This chain uses TRBV2 with TRBJ2-5; 10 bases are shared with TRBD2. The CDR3 sequence is 16 residues long. V was clipped by 3 bases and J by 4 bases; unmatched bases: 8. Looked up from germline, CDR1 is SNHLY and CDR2 is FYNNEI.